This is a list of T cell receptor beta chains from one sample in a study of siplizumab effects on memory and regulatory T cells. These receptors have no known antigen. Assay: immunoSEQ multiplex PCR; the TCRdb copy retains only in-frame clones and omits some. The repertoire consists of roughly 18,000 clones, with 40% to 60% occurring once and the leading ten covering roughly 5%. Sequencing was carried out using CFSE-low (dividing) CD4+ T cells sorted from an allogeneic mixed lymphocyte reaction. The receptors stem from a human donor in good health; the cells came from an allogeneic mixed lymphocyte reaction. CDR3s include the opening cysteine and the closing phenylalanine or tryptophan. D genes are given only for firm matches. A row's size may be missing; if present it is once, few, many or a size class.

CDR3 | DNA | J | V | D | size
CASSIRGGNTEAFF | TGTGCCAGTAGTATAAGGGGGGGAAACACTGAAGCTTTCTTT | TRBJ1-1 | TRBV19 | NA | few
CASSVRVGTDTQYF | TGCGCCAGCAGCGTACGTGTCGGCACAGATACGCAGTATTTT | TRBJ2-3 | TRBV5-1 | NA | NA
CASSSGSYEQYF | TGTGCCAGCAGCTCAGGGTCCTACGAGCAGTACTTC | TRBJ2-7 | TRBV6-6 | NA | NA
CASSRTRSYEQYF | TGTGCCAGCAGCCGGACTAGGTCCTACGAGCAGTACTTC | TRBJ2-7 | TRBV5-6 | TRBD2 | once
CASSLEEGARTEAFF | TGTGCCAGCAGTTTAGAGGAGGGGGCGCGGACTGAAGCTTTCTTT | TRBJ1-1 | TRBV28 | TRBD1 | NA
CASSGRGGQGRETQYF | TGTGCCAGCAGCGGGCGAGGTGGACAGGGGAGGGAGACCCAGTACTTC | TRBJ2-5 | TRBV11-2 | TRBD1 | NA
CASSFGQGLNYGYTF | TGCGCCAGCAGCTTCGGACAGGGTTTAAACTATGGCTACACCTTC | TRBJ1-2 | TRBV5-1 | TRBD1 | few
CASSEGGAQSTGELFF | TGCGCCAGCAGTGAGGGGGGTGCACAGAGCACCGGGGAGCTGTTTTTT | TRBJ2-2 | TRBV10-1 | NA | NA
CATSRDRWGAEAFF | TGTGCCACCAGCAGAGATAGGTGGGGGGCTGAAGCTTTCTTT | TRBJ1-1 | TRBV15 | NA | few
CASSPRLDSTDTQYF | TGTGCCAGCAGCCCAAGATTAGACAGCACAGATACGCAGTATTTT | TRBJ2-3 | TRBV14 | NA | NA
CASSWATSLADTQYF | TGCGCCAGCAGCTGGGCGACTAGTCTCGCAGATACGCAGTATTTT | TRBJ2-3 | TRBV5-1 | NA | few
CASSSTGAQGDTQYF | TGTGCCAGCAGTTCGACGGGGGCTCAGGGAGATACGCAGTATTTT | TRBJ2-3 | TRBV28 | NA | NA
CASALRLADTQYF | TGTGCCAGCGCTTTGAGGCTGGCAGATACGCAGTATTTT | TRBJ2-3 | TRBV7-2 | NA | NA
CASSTGGPTYEQYF | TGTGCCAGCAGCACCGGGGGGCCGACCTACGAGCAGTACTTC | TRBJ2-7 | TRBV21-1 | NA | NA
CASSSRGGPSSYEQYF | TGTGCCAGCAGCTCGCGTGGCGGACCGAGCTCCTACGAGCAGTACTTC | TRBJ2-7 | TRBV7-3 | NA | NA
CASSIGTSGYNEQFF | TGTGCCAGTAGTATCGGGACTAGCGGATACAATGAGCAGTTCTTC | TRBJ2-1 | TRBV19 | TRBD2 | medium-sized
CASSRMGNTGELFF | TGCGCCAGCAGCCGGATGGGCAACACCGGGGAGCTGTTTTTT | TRBJ2-2 | TRBV4-1 | NA | NA
CASTLTLDGQFF | TGTGCCAGCACCTTAACTCTTGACGGGCAGTTCTTC | TRBJ2-1 | TRBV5-5 | NA | few
CASSENPGYTIYF | TGTGCCAGCAGTGAAAATCCGGGGTACACCATATATTTT | TRBJ1-3 | TRBV2 | NA | NA
CASLLGEGNQPQHF | TGTGCCAGCCTGTTGGGTGAGGGCAACCAGCCCCAGCATTTT | TRBJ1-5 | TRBV2 | NA | few
CASSQLGLPGPQHF | TGTGCCAGCAGCCAATTAGGGCTCCCGGGACCCCAGCATTTT | TRBJ1-5 | TRBV14 | NA | few
CASSERTGGDTQYF | TGTGCCAGCAGTGAGAGGACAGGGGGAGATACGCAGTATTTT | TRBJ2-3 | TRBV2 | TRBD1 | NA
CASSGDRAQETQYF | TGTGCCAGCAGTGGGGACAGGGCCCAAGAGACCCAGTACTTC | TRBJ2-5 | TRBV2 | TRBD1 | once
CASSLFIGGGVSHTQYF | TGTGCCAGCAGCTTATTCATCGGCGGGGGGGTTTCTCATACGCAGTATTTT | TRBJ2-3 | TRBV5-4 | TRBD2 | NA
CASTNWDLAYEQYF | TGTGCCAGCACCAACTGGGATCTAGCCTACGAGCAGTACTTC | TRBJ2-7 | TRBV6-1 | NA | few
CARSFTASSYNSPLHF | TGTGCCAGAAGCTTTACAGCGAGCTCCTATAATTCACCCCTCCACTTT | TRBJ1-6 | TRBV5-3 | NA | NA
CASSSEGQLSYEQYF | TGTGCCAGCAGTTCCGAGGGACAGCTCTCCTACGAGCAGTACTTC | TRBJ2-7 | TRBV28 | TRBD1 | NA
CASSSRDRGDTQYF | TGTGCCAGCAGCTCCCGGGACAGAGGAGATACGCAGTATTTT | TRBJ2-3 | TRBV5-4 | TRBD1 | few
CASSYWSEHGYTF | TGTGCCAGCAGTTACTGGTCCGAGCATGGCTACACCTTC | TRBJ1-2 | TRBV6-5 | NA | NA
CASRPGWSDTQYF | TGTGCCAGCAGACCCGGGTGGTCAGATACGCAGTATTTT | TRBJ2-3 | TRBV6-5 | NA | NA
CASSLGEGPQHF | TGTGCCAGCAGCTTAGGTGAGGGGCCCCAGCATTTT | TRBJ1-5 | TRBV7-9 | NA | NA
CSARYNEQFF | TGCAGTGCTCGGTACAATGAGCAGTTCTTC | TRBJ2-1 | TRBV20-1 | NA | NA
CASSNLAGGQETQYF | TGTGCCAGCAGTAACTTAGCGGGGGGGCAAGAGACCCAGTACTTC | TRBJ2-5 | TRBV6-5 | TRBD2 | few